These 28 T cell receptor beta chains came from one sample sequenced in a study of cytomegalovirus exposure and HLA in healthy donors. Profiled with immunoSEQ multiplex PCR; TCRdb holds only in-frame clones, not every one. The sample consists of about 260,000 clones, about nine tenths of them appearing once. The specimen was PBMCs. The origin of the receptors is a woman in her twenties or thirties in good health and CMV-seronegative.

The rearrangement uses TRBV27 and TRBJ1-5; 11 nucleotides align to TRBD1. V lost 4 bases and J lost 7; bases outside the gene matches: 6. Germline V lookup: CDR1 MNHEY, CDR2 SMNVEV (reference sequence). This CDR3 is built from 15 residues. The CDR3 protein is CASSYGTGGGQPQHF. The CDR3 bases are TGTGCCAGCAGTTACGGGACAGGGGGGGGACAGCCCCAGCATTTT.

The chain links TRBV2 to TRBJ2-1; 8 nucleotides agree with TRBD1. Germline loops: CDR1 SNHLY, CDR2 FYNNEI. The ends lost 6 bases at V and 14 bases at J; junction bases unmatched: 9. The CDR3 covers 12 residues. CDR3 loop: CASRAGQGMEFF. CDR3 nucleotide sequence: TGTGCCAGCAGGGCCGGACAGGGAATGGAGTTCTTC.

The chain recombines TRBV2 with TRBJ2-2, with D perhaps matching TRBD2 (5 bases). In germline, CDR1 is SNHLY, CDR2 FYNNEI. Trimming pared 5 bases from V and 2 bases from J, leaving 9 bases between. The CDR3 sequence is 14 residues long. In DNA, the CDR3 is TGTGCCAGCAGTAGGACTCAAAACACCGGGGAGCTGTTTTTT. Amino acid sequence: CASSRTQNTGELFF.

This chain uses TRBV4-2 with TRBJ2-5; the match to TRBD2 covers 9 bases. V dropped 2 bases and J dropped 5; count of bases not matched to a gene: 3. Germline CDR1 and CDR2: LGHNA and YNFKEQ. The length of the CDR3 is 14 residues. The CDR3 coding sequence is TGTGCCAGCAGCCAACCGACTAGCGGCGAGACCCAGTACTTC. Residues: CASSQPTSGETQYF.

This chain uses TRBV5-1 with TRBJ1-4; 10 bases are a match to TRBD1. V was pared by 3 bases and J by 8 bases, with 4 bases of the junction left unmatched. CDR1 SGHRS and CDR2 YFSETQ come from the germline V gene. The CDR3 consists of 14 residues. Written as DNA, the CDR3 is TGCGCCAGCAGCTGGGACAGGGGTTACGAAAAACTGTTTTTT. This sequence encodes CASSWDRGYEKLFF. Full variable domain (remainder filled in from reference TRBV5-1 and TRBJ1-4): KAGVTQTPRYLIKTRGQQVTLSCSPISGHRSVSWYQQTPGQGLQFLFEYFSETQRNKGNFPGRFSGRQFSNSRSEMNVSTLELGDSALYLCASSWDRGYEKLFFGSGTQLSVL.

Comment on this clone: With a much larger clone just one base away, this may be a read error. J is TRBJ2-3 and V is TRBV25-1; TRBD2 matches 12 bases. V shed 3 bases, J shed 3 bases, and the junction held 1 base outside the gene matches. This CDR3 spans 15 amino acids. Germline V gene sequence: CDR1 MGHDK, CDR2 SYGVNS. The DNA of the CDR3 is TGTGCCAGCAGTGACACTAGCGGGAGGACAGATACGCAGTATTTT. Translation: CASSDTSGRTDTQYF.

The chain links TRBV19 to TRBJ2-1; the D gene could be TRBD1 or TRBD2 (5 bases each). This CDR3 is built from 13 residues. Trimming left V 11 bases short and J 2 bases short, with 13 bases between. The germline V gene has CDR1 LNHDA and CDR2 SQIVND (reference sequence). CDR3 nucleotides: TGTGCCTCTCGGGGCAGGGCCTACAATGAGCAGTTCTTC. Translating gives CASRGRAYNEQFF.

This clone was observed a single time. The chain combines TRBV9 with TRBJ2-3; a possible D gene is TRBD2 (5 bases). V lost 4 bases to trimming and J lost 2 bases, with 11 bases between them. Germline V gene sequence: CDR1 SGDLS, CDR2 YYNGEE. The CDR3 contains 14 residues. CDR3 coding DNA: TGTGCCAGCAGCAACCGGGATTCCACAGATACGCAGTATTTT. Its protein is CASSNRDSTDTQYF.

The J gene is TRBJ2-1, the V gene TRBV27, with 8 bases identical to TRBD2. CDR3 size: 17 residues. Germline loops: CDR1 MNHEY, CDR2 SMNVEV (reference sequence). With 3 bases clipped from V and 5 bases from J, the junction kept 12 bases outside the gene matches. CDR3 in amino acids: CASSLVILAGGHNEQFF. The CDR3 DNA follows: TGTGCCAGCAGTTTGGTAATACTGGCGGGAGGTCACAATGAGCAGTTCTTC.

CDR3 sequence: CASRGQGGTDTQYF. In DNA form, the CDR3 reads TGTGCCAGCAGGGGACAGGGGGGGACAGATACGCAGTATTTT. The chain combines TRBV25-1 with TRBJ2-3, with 11 bases fitting TRBD1. Trimming took 6 bases from V and 3 from J; bases not matched to a gene: 2. The CDR3 runs to 14 residues. Germline V gene sequence: CDR1 MGHDK, CDR2 SYGVNS.

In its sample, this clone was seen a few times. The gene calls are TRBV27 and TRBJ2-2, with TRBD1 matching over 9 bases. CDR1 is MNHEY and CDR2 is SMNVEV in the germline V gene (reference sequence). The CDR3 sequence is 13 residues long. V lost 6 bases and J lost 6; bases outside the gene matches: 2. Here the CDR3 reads CASRRTGAGELFF. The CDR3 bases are TGTGCCAGCAGACGGACAGGGGCCGGGGAGCTGTTTTTT.

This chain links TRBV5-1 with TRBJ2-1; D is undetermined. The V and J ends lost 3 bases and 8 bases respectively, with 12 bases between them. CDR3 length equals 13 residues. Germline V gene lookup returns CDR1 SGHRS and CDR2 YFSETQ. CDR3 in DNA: TGCGCCAGCAGCTCTATTCAGTCCGATGAGCAGTTCTTC. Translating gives CASSSIQSDEQFF.

The CDR3 DNA follows: TGTGCCAGCAGTTTATTCGGAGCGGGAGTCTCCGAGCAGTACTTC. Its translation is CASSLFGAGVSEQYF. The V call is TRBV28, the J call TRBJ2-7; the match to TRBD2 covers 8 bases. CDR1 and CDR2 from the germline V gene are MDHEN and SYDVKM. V lost 1 base to trimming and J lost 6 bases; unmatched junction nucleotides: 8. The CDR3 is 15 amino acids.

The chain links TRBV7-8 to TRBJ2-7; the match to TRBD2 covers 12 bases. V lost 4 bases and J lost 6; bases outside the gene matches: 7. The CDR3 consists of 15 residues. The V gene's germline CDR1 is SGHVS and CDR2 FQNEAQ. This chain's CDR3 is CASSSSGRALSEQYF. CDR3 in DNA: TGTGCCAGCAGCTCTAGCGGGAGGGCCCTCAGCGAGCAGTACTTC.

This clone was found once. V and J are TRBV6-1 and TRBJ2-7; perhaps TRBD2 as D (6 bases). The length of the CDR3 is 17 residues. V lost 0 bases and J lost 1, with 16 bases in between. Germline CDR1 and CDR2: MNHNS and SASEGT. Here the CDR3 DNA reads TGTGCCAGCAGTGAAGCCTCTTGGAGGGACTCTTCCTACGAGCAGTACTTC. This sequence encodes CASSEASWRDSSYEQYF.

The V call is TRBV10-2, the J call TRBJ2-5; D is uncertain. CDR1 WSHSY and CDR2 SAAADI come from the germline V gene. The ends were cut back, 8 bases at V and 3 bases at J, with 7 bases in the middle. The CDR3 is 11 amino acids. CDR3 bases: TGCGCCAGCCGGTTCAAAGAGACCCAGTACTTC. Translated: CASRFKETQYF.

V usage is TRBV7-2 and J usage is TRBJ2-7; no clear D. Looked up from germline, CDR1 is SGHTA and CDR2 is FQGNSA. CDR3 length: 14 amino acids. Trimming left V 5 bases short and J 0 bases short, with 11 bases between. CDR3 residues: CASSPTQNSYEQYF. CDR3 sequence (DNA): TGTGCCAGCAGCCCCACACAGAACTCCTACGAGCAGTACTTC.

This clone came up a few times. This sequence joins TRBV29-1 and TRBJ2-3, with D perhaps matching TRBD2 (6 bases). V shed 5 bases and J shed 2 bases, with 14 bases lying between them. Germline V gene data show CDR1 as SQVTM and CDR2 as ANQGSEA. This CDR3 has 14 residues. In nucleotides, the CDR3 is TGCAGCGTTAAGCGGAGGGACCCCACAGATACGCAGTATTTT. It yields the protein CSVKRRDPTDTQYF.

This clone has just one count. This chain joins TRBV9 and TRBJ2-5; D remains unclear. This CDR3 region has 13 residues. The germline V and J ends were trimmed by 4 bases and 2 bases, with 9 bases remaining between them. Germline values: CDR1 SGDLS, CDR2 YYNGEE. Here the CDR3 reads CASSPRWQETQYF. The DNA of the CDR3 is TGTGCCAGCAGCCCCCGGTGGCAAGAGACCCAGTACTTC.

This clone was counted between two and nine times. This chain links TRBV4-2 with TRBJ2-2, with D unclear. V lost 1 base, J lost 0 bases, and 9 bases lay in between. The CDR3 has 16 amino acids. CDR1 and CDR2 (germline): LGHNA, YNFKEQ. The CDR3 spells CASSQGALSNTGELFF. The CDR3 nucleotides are TGTGCCAGCAGCCAAGGGGCACTTTCGAACACCGGGGAGCTGTTTTTT.

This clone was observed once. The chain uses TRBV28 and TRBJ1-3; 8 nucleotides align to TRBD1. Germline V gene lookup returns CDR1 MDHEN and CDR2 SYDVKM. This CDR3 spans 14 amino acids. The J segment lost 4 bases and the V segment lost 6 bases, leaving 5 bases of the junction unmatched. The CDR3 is CASRPTGEGNTIYF. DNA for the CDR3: TGTGCCAGCAGACCGACAGGGGAAGGAAACACCATATATTTT.

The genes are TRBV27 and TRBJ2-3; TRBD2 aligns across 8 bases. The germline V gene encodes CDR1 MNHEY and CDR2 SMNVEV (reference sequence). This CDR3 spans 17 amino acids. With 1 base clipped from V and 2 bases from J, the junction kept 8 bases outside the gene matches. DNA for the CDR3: TGTGCCAGCAGTTTATTCCCACGGGAGGGGAACACAGATACGCAGTATTTT. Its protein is CASSLFPREGNTDTQYF.

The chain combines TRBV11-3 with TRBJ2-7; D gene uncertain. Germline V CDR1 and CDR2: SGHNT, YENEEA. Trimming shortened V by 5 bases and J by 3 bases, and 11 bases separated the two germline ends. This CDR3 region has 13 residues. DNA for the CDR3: TGTGCCAGCAGCCCGGCGGACGGCTACGAGCAGTACTTC. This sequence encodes CASSPADGYEQYF.

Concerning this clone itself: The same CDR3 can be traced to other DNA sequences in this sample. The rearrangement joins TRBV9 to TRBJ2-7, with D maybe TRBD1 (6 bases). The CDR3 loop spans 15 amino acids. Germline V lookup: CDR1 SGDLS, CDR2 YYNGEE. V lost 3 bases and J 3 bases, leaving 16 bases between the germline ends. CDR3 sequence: CASSASPGQGYEQYF. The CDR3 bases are TGTGCCAGCAGCGCCAGTCCGGGACAAGGCTACGAGCAGTACTTC.

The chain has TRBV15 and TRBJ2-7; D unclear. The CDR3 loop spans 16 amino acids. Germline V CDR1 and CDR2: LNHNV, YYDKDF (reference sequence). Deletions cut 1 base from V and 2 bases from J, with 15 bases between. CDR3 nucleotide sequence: TGTGCCACCAGCAGAGGGACGGCAGCATTAGCCTACGAGCAGTACTTC. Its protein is CATSRGTAALAYEQYF. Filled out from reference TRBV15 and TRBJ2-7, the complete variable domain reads DAMVIQNPRYQVTQFGKPVTLSCSQTLNHNVMYWYQQKSSQAPKLLFHYYDKDFNNEADTPDNFQSRRPNTSFCFLDIRSPGLGDTAMYLCATSRGTAALAYEQYFGPGTRLTVT.

CDR3: CASSWDRAGANVLTF. DNA of the CDR3: TGTGCCAGCAGTTGGGACAGGGCCGGGGCCAACGTCCTGACTTTC. The V call is TRBV6-1, the J call TRBJ2-6; 9 nucleotides line up with TRBD1. V lost 5 bases, J lost 4 bases, and 3 bases stayed unmatched. The CDR3 length is 15 residues. The V gene's germline CDR1 is MNHNS and CDR2 SASEGT.

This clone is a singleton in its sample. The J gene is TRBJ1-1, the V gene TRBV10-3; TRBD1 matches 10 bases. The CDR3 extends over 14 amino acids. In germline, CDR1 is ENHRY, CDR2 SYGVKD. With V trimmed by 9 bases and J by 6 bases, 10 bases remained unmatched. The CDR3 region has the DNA TGTGCCATTAGCCCGGGACAGGGGTTCGCTGAAGCTTTCTTT. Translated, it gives CAISPGQGFAEAFF.

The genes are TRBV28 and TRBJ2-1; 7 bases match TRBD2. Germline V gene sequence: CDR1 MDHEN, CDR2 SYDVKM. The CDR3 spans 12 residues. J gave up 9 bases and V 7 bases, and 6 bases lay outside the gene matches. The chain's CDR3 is CASTNPGGEQFF. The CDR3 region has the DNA TGTGCCAGCACAAACCCGGGGGGTGAGCAGTTCTTC.